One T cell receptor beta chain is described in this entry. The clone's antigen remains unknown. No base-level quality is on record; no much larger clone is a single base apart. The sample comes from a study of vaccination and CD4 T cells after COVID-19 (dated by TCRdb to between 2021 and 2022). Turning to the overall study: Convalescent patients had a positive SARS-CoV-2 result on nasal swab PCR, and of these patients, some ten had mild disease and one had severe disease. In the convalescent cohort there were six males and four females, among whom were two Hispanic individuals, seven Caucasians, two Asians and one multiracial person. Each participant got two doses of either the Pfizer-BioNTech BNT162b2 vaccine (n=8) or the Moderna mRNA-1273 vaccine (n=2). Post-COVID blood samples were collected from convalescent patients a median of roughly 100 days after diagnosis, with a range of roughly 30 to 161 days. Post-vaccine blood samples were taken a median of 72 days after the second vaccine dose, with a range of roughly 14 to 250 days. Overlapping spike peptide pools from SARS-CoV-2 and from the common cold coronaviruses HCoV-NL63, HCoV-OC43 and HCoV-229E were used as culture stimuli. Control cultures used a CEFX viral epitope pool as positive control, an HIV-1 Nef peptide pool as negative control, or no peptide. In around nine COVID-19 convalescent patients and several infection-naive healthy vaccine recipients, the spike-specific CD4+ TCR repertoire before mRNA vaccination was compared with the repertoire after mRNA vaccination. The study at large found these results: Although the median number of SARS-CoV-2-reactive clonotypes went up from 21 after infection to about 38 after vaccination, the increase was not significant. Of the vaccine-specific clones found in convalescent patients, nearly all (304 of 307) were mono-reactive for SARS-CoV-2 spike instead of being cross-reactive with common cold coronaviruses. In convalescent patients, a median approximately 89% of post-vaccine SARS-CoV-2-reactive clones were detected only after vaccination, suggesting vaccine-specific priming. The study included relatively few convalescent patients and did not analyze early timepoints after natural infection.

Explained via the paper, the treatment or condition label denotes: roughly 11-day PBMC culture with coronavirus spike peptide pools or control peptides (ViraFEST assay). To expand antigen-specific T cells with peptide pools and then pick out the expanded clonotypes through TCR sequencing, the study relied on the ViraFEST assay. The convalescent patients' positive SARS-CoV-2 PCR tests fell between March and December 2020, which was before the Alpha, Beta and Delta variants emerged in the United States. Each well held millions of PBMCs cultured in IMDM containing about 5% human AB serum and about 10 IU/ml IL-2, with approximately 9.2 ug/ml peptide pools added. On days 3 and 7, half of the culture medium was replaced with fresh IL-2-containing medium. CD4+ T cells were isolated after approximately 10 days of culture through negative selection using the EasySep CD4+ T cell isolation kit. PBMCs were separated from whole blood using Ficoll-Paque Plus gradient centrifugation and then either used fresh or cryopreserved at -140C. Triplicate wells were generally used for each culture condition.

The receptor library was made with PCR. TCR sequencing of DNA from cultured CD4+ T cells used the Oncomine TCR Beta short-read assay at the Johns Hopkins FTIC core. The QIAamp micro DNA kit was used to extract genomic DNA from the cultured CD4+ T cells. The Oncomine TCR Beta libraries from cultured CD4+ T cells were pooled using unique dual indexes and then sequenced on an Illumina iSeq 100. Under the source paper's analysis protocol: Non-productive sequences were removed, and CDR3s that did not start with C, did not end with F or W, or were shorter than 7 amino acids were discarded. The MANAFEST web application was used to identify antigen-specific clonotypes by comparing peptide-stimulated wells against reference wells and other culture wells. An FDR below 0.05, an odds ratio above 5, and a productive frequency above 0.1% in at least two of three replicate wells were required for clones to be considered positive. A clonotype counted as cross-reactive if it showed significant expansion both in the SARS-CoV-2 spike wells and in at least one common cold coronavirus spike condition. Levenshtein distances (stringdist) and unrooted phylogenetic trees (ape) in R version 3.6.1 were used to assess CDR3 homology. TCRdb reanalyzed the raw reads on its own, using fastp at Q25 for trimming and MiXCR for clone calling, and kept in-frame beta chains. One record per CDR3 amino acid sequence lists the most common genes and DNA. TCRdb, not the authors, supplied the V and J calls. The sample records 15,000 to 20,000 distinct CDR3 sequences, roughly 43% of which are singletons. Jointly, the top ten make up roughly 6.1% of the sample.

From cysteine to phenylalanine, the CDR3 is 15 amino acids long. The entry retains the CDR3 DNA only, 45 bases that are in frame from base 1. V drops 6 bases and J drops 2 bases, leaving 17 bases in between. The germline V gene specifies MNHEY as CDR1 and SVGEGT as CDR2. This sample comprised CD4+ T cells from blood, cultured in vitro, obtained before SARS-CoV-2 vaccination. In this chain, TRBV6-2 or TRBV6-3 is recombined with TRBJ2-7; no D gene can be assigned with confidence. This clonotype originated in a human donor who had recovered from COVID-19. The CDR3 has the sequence CASSRSRTVTYEQYF. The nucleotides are TGTGCCAGCAGCCGCTCGAGGACGGTAACCTACGAGCAGTACTTC.